This TCR beta chain was sequenced in a study of blood T cell repertoires in COVID-19. Study overall: The United States, Italy and Spain were the sources of the acute and convalescent COVID-19 samples. T cells, B-cell-depleted T cells, or PBMCs provided the cDNA or gDNA that served as material.

V lost 0 bases and J lost 1, with 12 bases in between. This CDR3 is built from 16 residues. Germline lookup yields CDR1 LNHDA and CDR2 SQIVND (reference sequence). Authors' processing steps: Quantification of nucleated cells was approximated via reference gene primer amplification. The table came from immunoSEQ multiplex PCR; TCRdb's copy has only in-frame clones and leaves some out. That table furnishes V, J and clone size, whereas the DNA furnished D and trimming. In the table there are roughly 220,000 clones, about 85% of which are singletons. The rearrangement uses TRBV19 and TRBJ1-2, with no clear D. The sample taken for sequencing was peripheral blood. The source of this sequence is a man over 45 who had recovered from COVID-19. As DNA, the CDR3 is TGTGCCAGTAGTATAGATACGGTCGCACGTAACTATGGCTACACCTTC. It is translated as CASSIDTVARNYGYTF.